The 14 T cell receptor beta chains reported below all come from one sample, sequenced in a study of radiation and T cells in renal cell carcinoma (dated by TCRdb to 2019 to 2021). Library construction relied on the immunoSEQ multiplex PCR assay. This immuneACCESS table, as held by TCRdb, lists in-frame sequences with V and J called but not all clones. Of the missing ones, under half trace to an unresolved V gene in checked studies; the others have no known cause. Recorded for this sample are approximately 100,000 clones; around 88% of them occurred a single time. Jointly, the top ten make up approximately 8.4% of the sample. Taken with the paper, the label for time point translates to: baseline pretreatment blood. What this sample's treatment or condition label stands for: 15 Gy SBRT to primary tumor, nephrectomy 4 weeks later. The sequences come from blood, collected from a patient whose treatment included radiotherapy and nephrectomy. The receptors were gathered from a man in his forties or fifties with renal cell carcinoma.

The V gene is TRBV5-4, the J gene TRBJ1-6, with TRBD1 matching 7 bases. The CDR3 sequence is 18 residues long. The germline V gene encodes CDR1 SGHNT and CDR2 YYREEE (reference sequence). With V trimmed by 4 bases and J by 2 bases, 12 bases remained unmatched. The CDR3: CASSPTGTSLPYNSPLHF. The CDR3 DNA follows: TGTGCCAGCAGCCCGACAGGGACGTCTCTCCCCTATAATTCACCCCTCCACTTT.

This sequence joins TRBV19 and TRBJ1-2; 7 bases are a match to TRBD1. V lost 7 bases and J lost 7; bases outside the gene matches: 3. CDR3 length equals 11 residues. Per germline, CDR1 LNHDA and CDR2 SQIVND (reference sequence). The CDR3 region is CASNYRGGYTF. Here the CDR3 DNA reads TGTGCCAGTAATTACAGGGGTGGCTACACCTTC. Looking up the rest from reference TRBV19 and TRBJ1-2 gives the full variable domain: DGGITQSPKYLFRKEGQNVTLSCEQNLNHDAMYWYRQDPGQGLRLIYYSQIVNDFQKGDIAEGYSVSREKKESFPLTVTSAQKNPTAFYLCASNYRGGYTFGSGTRLTVV.

In DNA, the CDR3 is TGTGCCAGCAGCACGCGGACAGGGAACCCTGTGAACACTGAAGCTTTCTTT. This encodes CASSTRTGNPVNTEAFF. The V and J genes are TRBV7-2 and TRBJ1-1, with 8 bases aligning to TRBD1. Germline V lookup: CDR1 SGHTA, CDR2 FQGNSA. Germline trimming cut 5 bases from V and 0 bases from J; bases unmatched to any gene: 11. This CDR3 is 17 amino acids long.

This clone has only one observation. The rearrangement uses TRBV11-2 and TRBJ2-4; no reliable D call. This CDR3 contains 14 residues. The V gene lost 4 bases and the J gene lost 5 bases, with 12 bases spanning the gap. The V gene's germline CDR1 is SGHAT and CDR2 FQNNGV. The CDR3 sequence: CASSSPGPQNIQYF. The CDR3 DNA reads TGTGCCAGCAGCTCCCCGGGCCCCCAAAACATTCAGTACTTC.

The DNA of the CDR3 is TGTGCCAGCAGTAGAAAACAGGGGGCTATTTCCTACGAGCAGTACTTC. Translating gives CASSRKQGAISYEQYF. The V gene is TRBV27, the J gene TRBJ2-7; 9 bases are shared with TRBD1. CDR1 is MNHEY and CDR2 is SMNVEV in the germline V gene (reference sequence). The CDR3 extends over 16 amino acids. The V segment lost 5 bases and the J segment 1 base; nucleotides outside the gene matches: 9.

The chain employs TRBV7-9 and TRBJ2-1; 10 nucleotides line up with TRBD2. J gave up 7 bases and V 8 bases, and 11 bases lay outside the gene matches. CDR1 SEHNR and CDR2 FQNEAQ come from the germline V gene (reference sequence). This CDR3 contains 15 residues. CDR3: CASGMSGGAFNEQFF. CDR3 bases: TGTGCCAGCGGAATGAGCGGGGGGGCCTTTAATGAGCAGTTCTTC.

This CDR3 is CAWSLPGGSGANVLTF. The CDR3 coding sequence is TGTGCCTGGAGTCTTCCAGGGGGCTCTGGGGCCAACGTCCTGACTTTC. The chain combines TRBV30 with TRBJ2-6, with 7 bases identical to TRBD1. There are 16 residues in the CDR3. The V segment lost 2 bases and the J segment 0 bases; nucleotides outside the gene matches: 4. CDR1 is GTSNPN and CDR2 is SVGIG in the germline V gene (reference sequence).

The V and J genes are TRBV2 and TRBJ1-5; TRBD1 aligns across 7 bases. Germline trimming cut 5 bases from V and 5 bases from J; bases unmatched to any gene: 6. There are 14 residues in the CDR3. Germline CDR1 is SNHLY and CDR2 is FYNNEI. The CDR3 DNA follows: TGTGCCAGCAGTCAGGGGGACGGGGATCAGCCCCAGCATTTT. Protein: CASSQGDGDQPQHF.

This clone is a singleton in its sample. The chain is built from TRBV19 and TRBJ2-7; 8 positions match TRBD1. The CDR3 has 15 amino acids. The germline V gene has CDR1 LNHDA and CDR2 SQIVND (reference sequence). The V segment lost 6 bases and the J segment 2 bases; nucleotides outside the gene matches: 9. Here the CDR3 DNA reads TGTGCCAGTAGCCTTGGGACAGGTCCCCCCTACGAGCAGTACTTC. This encodes CASSLGTGPPYEQYF.

This chain links TRBV1 with TRBJ2-7. TRBV1 has pseudogene status. The CDR3 sequence is 13 residues long. CDR3 nucleotide sequence: TGCACCAGCAGCCAAGATCGTTATAGGAAGCAGTACTTC. It encodes CTSSQDRYRKQYF.

V usage is TRBV5-1 and J usage is TRBJ2-1, with 10 positions matching TRBD2. The germline CDR1 and CDR2 sequences are SGHRS and YFSETQ. The trim removed 4 bases at V and 2 bases at J, leaving 3 bases unmatched. This CDR3 is 15 amino acids long. This CDR3 is CASSKLAGPYNEQFF. The CDR3 nucleotides read TGCGCCAGCAGCAAACTAGCGGGGCCCTACAATGAGCAGTTCTTC.

This clone was counted once. V is TRBV7-3 and J is TRBJ2-1, with 9 bases fitting TRBD2. J gave up 7 bases and V 2 bases, and 6 bases lay outside the gene matches. The CDR3 length is 15 residues. Germline CDR1 reads SGHTA; CDR2 reads FQGTGA. CDR3 loop: CASSLWERGANEQFF. CDR3 in DNA: TGTGCCAGCAGCTTATGGGAGCGGGGGGCAAATGAGCAGTTCTTC.

The chain carries TRBV19 and TRBJ1-2; D unresolved. CDR1 LNHDA and CDR2 SQIVND come from the germline V gene (reference sequence). Trimming took off 3 bases at V and 4 bases at J, with 9 bases between the two ends. This CDR3 contains 13 residues. Here the CDR3 reads CASSIGDAYGYTF. CDR3 coding DNA: TGTGCCAGTAGTATTGGCGACGCCTATGGCTACACCTTC.

This chain links TRBV5-4 with TRBJ2-7; D is undetermined. Germline CDR1 reads SGHNT; CDR2 reads YYREEE (reference sequence). Trimming cost V 2 bases and J 6 bases, with 6 bases left between them. The CDR3 has 11 amino acids. The CDR3 bases are TGTGCCAGCAGCTTAACGGGCGAGCAGTACTTC. Translation gives CASSLTGEQYF.